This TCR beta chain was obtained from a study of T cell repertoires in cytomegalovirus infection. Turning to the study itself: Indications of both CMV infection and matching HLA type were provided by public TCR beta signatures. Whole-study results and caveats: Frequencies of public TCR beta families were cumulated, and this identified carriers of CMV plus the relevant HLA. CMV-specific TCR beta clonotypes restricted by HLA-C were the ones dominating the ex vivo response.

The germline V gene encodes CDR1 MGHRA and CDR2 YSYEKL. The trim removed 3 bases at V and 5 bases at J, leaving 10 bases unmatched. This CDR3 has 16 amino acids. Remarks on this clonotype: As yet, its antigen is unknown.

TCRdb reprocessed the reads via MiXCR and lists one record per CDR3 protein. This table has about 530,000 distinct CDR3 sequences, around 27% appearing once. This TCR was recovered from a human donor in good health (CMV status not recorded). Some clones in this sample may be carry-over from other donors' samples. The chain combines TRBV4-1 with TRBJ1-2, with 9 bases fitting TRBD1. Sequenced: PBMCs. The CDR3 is CASSQLQGAEEYGYTF. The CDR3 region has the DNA TGCGCCAGCAGCCAGTTACAGGGGGCGGAGGAGTATGGCTACACCTTC.